The entry that follows covers one T cell receptor beta chain sequence. This sample includes further DNA sequences coding for the same CDR3. This sample is drawn from a study of blood T cell repertoires in COVID-19. Background on the study: Both acute and convalescent COVID-19 samples were obtained from the United States, Italy and Spain. T cells, B-cell-depleted T cells, or PBMCs supplied cDNA or gDNA.

As handled by the study authors: Scientists estimated how many nucleated cells there were by amplifying reference gene primers. Produced via immunoSEQ multiplex PCR; TCRdb's table is partial and in-frame only. V and J calls and clone size follow that table, whereas D and trimming were derived from the DNA. The profile shows 200,000 to 300,000 clones, around four fifths of them singletons. Germline V gene data show CDR1 as MNHEY and CDR2 as SVGEGT. The V and J ends lost 4 bases and 6 bases, in that order; junction bases with no gene match: 5. The CDR3 contains 15 residues. The sequencing input was peripheral blood. This clonotype originated in a man aged 60 to 69 with acute or convalescent COVID-19. The chain joins TRBV6-2 or TRBV6-3 to TRBJ2-1, with 11 bases lining up with TRBD2. CDR3 protein: CASSSGTSGFNEQFF. CDR3 DNA: TGTGCCAGCAGTTCGGGGACTAGCGGCTTCAATGAGCAGTTCTTC.